Below, 17 T cell receptor beta chains from the same sample are listed, as sequenced in a study of control samples from healthy donors and cancer patients. Clones were read by immunoSEQ multiplex PCR, and TCRdb kept only the in-frame ones, dropping some. Of 130,000 or so clones listed, about nine tenths are singletons. Sequencing was carried out using PBMCs. The receptors originated from a man between 50 and 59 years old with head and neck cancer.

The rearrangement uses TRBV11-2 and TRBJ1-1; D is undetermined. Germline V CDR1 and CDR2: SGHAT, FQNNGV. The CDR3 is 14 residues long. The ends were cut back, 0 bases at V and 1 base at J, with 6 bases in the middle. The CDR3: CASSLENRNTEAFF. CDR3 sequence (DNA): TGTGCCAGCAGCTTAGAGAACAGGAACACTGAAGCTTTCTTT.

V usage is TRBV27 and J usage is TRBJ2-7; a possible D gene is TRBD1 (6 bases). The CDR3 is made up of 13 amino acids. Trimming cost V 4 bases and J 2 bases, with 9 bases left between them. The germline CDR1 and CDR2 sequences are MNHEY and SMNVEV (reference sequence). Here the CDR3 DNA reads TGTGCCAGCAGTTACAGGGTTCCCTACGAGCAGTACTTC. Amino acid sequence: CASSYRVPYEQYF.

The genes are TRBV7-9 and TRBJ1-1; D possibly corresponds to TRBD1 (6 bases). In germline, CDR1 is SEHNR, CDR2 FQNEAQ (reference sequence). The CDR3 length is 14 residues. The germline V and J ends were trimmed by 5 bases and 5 bases, with 15 bases remaining between them. DNA of the CDR3: TGTGCCAGCAGCGGCGGGGGCGAGCGGACTGAAGCTTTCTTT. Translating it yields CASSGGGERTEAFF.

This CDR3 is CASKQGGTEAFF. Here the CDR3 DNA reads TGTGCCAGCAAACAGGGCGGCACTGAAGCTTTCTTT. The chain combines TRBV7-9 with TRBJ1-1, with D tentatively TRBD1 (6 bases). Germline-derived CDR1 and CDR2 are SEHNR and FQNEAQ (reference sequence). Trimming left V 7 bases short and J 4 bases short, with 10 bases between. This CDR3 has 12 amino acids.

The genes are TRBV7-2 and TRBJ1-2; TRBD1 is a possible D gene (5 bases). Trimming removed 2 bases at V and 8 bases at J, with 15 bases between. Germline CDR1 reads SGHTA; CDR2 reads FQGNSA. This CDR3 spans 14 amino acids. CDR3 amino acids: CASSLLGVSKGYTF. The CDR3 DNA reads TGTGCCAGCAGCTTATTAGGGGTTTCGAAGGGCTACACCTTC.

The chain combines TRBV7-2 with TRBJ1-5; 8 bases map to TRBD1. CDR1 and CDR2 (germline): SGHTA, FQGNSA. CDR3 length: 14 residues. J gave up 4 bases and V 5 bases, and 4 bases lay outside the gene matches. CDR3 loop: CASSPRQGNQPQHF. DNA of the CDR3: TGTGCCAGCAGCCCTCGACAGGGGAATCAGCCCCAGCATTTT.

There are a few counts of this clone. The chain is built from TRBV2 and TRBJ2-5; 14 positions match TRBD2. V dropped 5 bases and J dropped 1; count of bases not matched to a gene: 9. Germline V gene sequence: CDR1 SNHLY, CDR2 FYNNEI. This CDR3 is built from 18 residues. The CDR3 loop reads CASSPTEGLAGVQETQYF. The CDR3 DNA sequence: TGTGCCAGCAGTCCTACCGAGGGACTAGCGGGAGTCCAAGAGACCCAGTACTTC.

This clone was detected a few times. The chain employs TRBV7-8 and TRBJ2-1; D unclear. V was trimmed by 5 bases and J by 2 bases, leaving 7 bases between them. Germline-derived CDR1 and CDR2 are SGHVS and FQNEAQ. The CDR3 contains 13 residues. In DNA, the CDR3 is TGTGCCAGCAGCCCTGGGACCTACAATGAGCAGTTCTTC. Encoded protein: CASSPGTYNEQFF.

The sample holds a few counts of this clone. V usage is TRBV5-6 and J usage is TRBJ1-2; 9 bases fit TRBD1. The trim removed 4 bases at V and 8 bases at J, leaving 12 bases unmatched. The CDR3 is 15 residues long. The V gene's germline CDR1 is SGHDT and CDR2 YYEEEE. The CDR3 spells CASSPGGTGRNGYTF. CDR3 sequence (DNA): TGTGCCAGCAGCCCGGGGGGGACAGGGAGAAACGGCTACACCTTC.

V and J are TRBV10-1 and TRBJ2-2, with TRBD2 identical over 8 bases. Trimming took 3 bases from V and 6 from J; bases not matched to a gene: 18. The CDR3 is made up of 19 amino acids. Per germline, CDR1 WNHNN and CDR2 SYGVQD (reference sequence). This CDR3 reads CASSDRSVAAGDGPGELFF. The CDR3 DNA reads as TGCGCCAGCAGTGATCGTTCCGTGGCAGCGGGGGATGGTCCCGGGGAGCTGTTTTTT.

J is TRBJ1-1 and V is TRBV24-1; D unclear. The CDR3 spans 12 residues. The V gene's germline CDR1 is KGHDR and CDR2 SFDVKD. V lost 11 bases, J lost 1 base, and 10 bases lay in between. CDR3 amino acids: CASRRGNTEAFF. The CDR3 nucleotides are TGTGCCAGCCGCCGGGGGAACACTGAAGCTTTCTTT.

In this sample, this clone turned up a few times. The V call is TRBV7-9, the J call TRBJ2-7, with 13 bases lining up with TRBD2. After removal of 5 bases from V and 4 bases from J, the junction contained 8 bases not matched to a gene. Germline assignment: CDR1 SEHNR and CDR2 FQNEAQ (reference sequence). The CDR3 runs 16 residues. The CDR3, as DNA: TGTGCCAGCAGCAAAGCCGGGACTAGCGGGACTTACGAGCAGTACTTC. Translation gives CASSKAGTSGTYEQYF.

This clone is a singleton in its sample. The gene calls are TRBV5-1 and TRBJ2-2, with D maybe TRBD1 (5 bases). The CDR3 length is 14 residues. CDR1 SGHRS and CDR2 YFSETQ come from the germline V gene. V was pared by 4 bases and J by 12 bases, with 19 bases between. The CDR3, as DNA: TGCGCCAGCAGCCCTGACAGTCGGAAGGCGCAGCTGTTTTTT. Amino acids: CASSPDSRKAQLFF.

The chain uses TRBV19 and TRBJ1-3; D might be TRBD1 (6 bases). Germline values: CDR1 LNHDA, CDR2 SQIVND (reference sequence). CDR3 length: 17 amino acids. Trimming stripped 3 bases from V and 2 bases from J, with 17 bases between. CDR3 sequence: CASSISRRGTPGNTIYF. The CDR3 nucleotides are TGTGCCAGTAGTATCTCACGGAGGGGGACCCCTGGAAACACCATATATTTT.

V usage is TRBV5-6 and J usage is TRBJ2-1, with D possibly matching TRBD2 (6 bases). CDR3 length: 14 amino acids. From germline, CDR1 is SGHDT and CDR2 YYEEEE. V was trimmed by 1 base and J by 4 bases, leaving 9 bases between them. The DNA of the CDR3 is TGTGCCAGCAGCTTGTCCGGGGGTTACAATGAGCAGTTCTTC. Its protein product is CASSLSGGYNEQFF.

The J gene is TRBJ2-3, the V gene TRBV27, with D uncertain. This CDR3 spans 15 amino acids. V was clipped by 6 bases and J by 1 base, with 14 bases between them. The germline V gene encodes CDR1 MNHEY and CDR2 SMNVEV (reference sequence). The DNA for the CDR3 is TGTGCCAGCAGCTCGTTTGAGGCTGGCACAGATACGCAGTATTTT. Protein product: CASSSFEAGTDTQYF.

The chain recombines TRBV18 with TRBJ2-1; 9 bases fit TRBD2. Germline CDR1 reads KGHSH; CDR2 reads LQKENI. This CDR3 has 15 amino acids. The V and J ends lost 6 bases and 8 bases, in that order; junction bases with no gene match: 11. The CDR3 loop is CASSPIAGVIHEQFF. CDR3 coding DNA: TGTGCCAGCTCTCCTATAGCGGGAGTAATCCATGAGCAGTTCTTC. Variable domain in full (rest from reference TRBV18 and TRBJ2-1): NAGVMQNPRHLVRRRGQEARLRCSPMKGHSHVYWYRQLPEEGLKFMVYLQKENIIDESGMPKERFSAEFPKEGPSILRIQQVVRGDSAAYFCASSPIAGVIHEQFFGPGTRLTVL.